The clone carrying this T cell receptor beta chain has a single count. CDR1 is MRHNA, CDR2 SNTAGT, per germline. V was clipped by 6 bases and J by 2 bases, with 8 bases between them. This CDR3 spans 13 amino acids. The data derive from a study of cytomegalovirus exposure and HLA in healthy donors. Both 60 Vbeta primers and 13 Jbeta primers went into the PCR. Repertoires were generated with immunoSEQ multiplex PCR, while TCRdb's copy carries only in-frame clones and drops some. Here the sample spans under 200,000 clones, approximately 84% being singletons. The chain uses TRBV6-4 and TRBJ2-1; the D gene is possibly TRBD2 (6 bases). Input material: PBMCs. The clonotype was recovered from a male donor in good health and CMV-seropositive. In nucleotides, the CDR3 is TGTGCCAGCAGGGAGGGCCCCTACAATGAGCAGTTCTTC. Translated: CASREGPYNEQFF.